This T cell receptor beta chain comes out of a study of radiotherapy plus CTLA-4 blockade in lung cancer. Study-level findings and limits: TCR clones originating in tumors grew in number in blood after radiotherapy plus ipilimumab. Dynamics of early blood T cell clones, together with interferon-beta, were reportedly the best predictors of response.

Assay used: immunoSEQ multiplex PCR; TCRdb lists only in-frame clones, some missing. In the table there are around 120,000 clones, 78% of which are singletons. Note on this clone: Its specificity is not known.

This clonotype originated in a human donor with non-small cell lung cancer who had a partial response to radiotherapy plus ipilimumab. Here the sequenced sample was peripheral blood, taken from a patient treated with radiotherapy plus ipilimumab.

The CDR3 loop is CASSSLAGPSYEQYV. DNA for the CDR3: TGTGCCAGCAGTTCACTAGCGGGGCCGTCCTACGAGCAGTACGTC. The chain couples TRBV6-5 to TRBJ2-7; 10 bases map to TRBD2. CDR1 and CDR2 from the germline V gene are MNHEY and SVGAGI. V was pared by 4 bases and J by 1 base, with 4 bases of the junction left unmatched. The CDR3 length is 15 residues.